This T cell receptor (beta chain) came from a study of shared clonotypes between healthy human individuals. In the study overall: Serving as donors were two women and a few men, whose ages spanned 18 to 49.

Method: immunoSEQ multiplex PCR; TCRdb's copy keeps in-frame clones and lacks some. The data hold 2 million to 2.5 million clones, with about 94% observed a single time. The CDR3 contains 15 residues. This receptor was identified in a man aged 18 to 29 in good health. This chain links TRBV21-1 with TRBJ1-3; the tabulated D call, TRBD1, remains unverified against the DNA. TRBV21-1 is termed a pseudogene. Sequenced: naive CD4+ T cells sorted from blood. The subset is: CD45RA+ positively selected. The CDR3 protein is CASSSLGARRNTIYF. CDR3 DNA: TGTGCCAGCAGCTCTTTAGGGGCGCGAAGAAACACCATATATTTT.